This T cell receptor (beta chain) is drawn from a study of naive and memory T cell subsets. Study results and limitations: Naive and memory subsets had different power law exponents for TCR abundance. A few larger clonotypes appeared in naive repertoires, especially CD8, possibly memory cells re-expressing CD45RA. In naive cells, over 95% of TCR sequences were seen only once.

CD4 T cells were positively selected, then CD8 T cells from the CD4-negative fraction. Two oligonucleotides, mixed equimolar, formed the beta constant-region primer covering TRBC1 and TRBC2. Ligated cDNA was amplified by four rounds of PCR with nested alpha and beta constant-region primers and SP2. MiXCR, applied by TCRdb to the UMI-ligation and nested PCR reads, yields one record per CDR3 protein. This sample has roughly 150,000 distinct CDR3 sequences, with 22% found just once. For this clonotype: The target antigen is unknown.

This CDR3 has 11 amino acids. The germline CDR1 and CDR2 sequences are SNHLY and FYNNEI. V was trimmed by 6 bases and J by 15 bases, leaving 15 bases between them. The V call is TRBV2, the J call TRBJ1-5; a possible D gene is TRBD1 (5 bases). Sequences were obtained from naive CD4+ T cells from blood. The receptor was derived from a human donor in good health. The CDR3 protein is CASSLGGARHF. CDR3 in DNA: TGTGCCAGCAGCCTTGGGGGAGCCCGGCATTTT.